This passage covers 2 T cell receptor beta chains from one sample sequenced in a study of shared clonotypes between healthy human individuals. Profiling relied on immunoSEQ multiplex PCR, and the TCRdb table lists in-frame clones only, not all of them. The data show hundreds of thousands of clones, roughly 73% seen once. The sample taken for sequencing was memory CD4+ T cells sorted from blood. Subset specified: CD45RA-negative fraction. Every receptor here comes from a woman under 40 in good health.

V and J are TRBV30 and TRBJ2-1; 8 bases map to TRBD1. Germline V gene sequence: CDR1 GTSNPN, CDR2 SVGIG (reference sequence). This CDR3 comprises 12 residues. The V segment lost 2 bases and the J segment 8 bases; nucleotides outside the gene matches: 2. CDR3 in amino acids: CAWSSQGDEQFF. CDR3 in DNA: TGTGCCTGGAGTTCACAGGGGGATGAGCAGTTCTTC.

The CDR3 coding sequence is TGTGCCAGTAGAACACAGGGGACCCCCTATGGCTACACCTTC. This codes for CASRTQGTPYGYTF. The chain combines TRBV19 with TRBJ1-2; 7 nucleotides match TRBD1. The CDR3 spans 14 residues. With V trimmed by 6 bases and J by 4 bases, 8 bases remained unmatched. Germline V lookup: CDR1 LNHDA, CDR2 SQIVND (reference sequence).